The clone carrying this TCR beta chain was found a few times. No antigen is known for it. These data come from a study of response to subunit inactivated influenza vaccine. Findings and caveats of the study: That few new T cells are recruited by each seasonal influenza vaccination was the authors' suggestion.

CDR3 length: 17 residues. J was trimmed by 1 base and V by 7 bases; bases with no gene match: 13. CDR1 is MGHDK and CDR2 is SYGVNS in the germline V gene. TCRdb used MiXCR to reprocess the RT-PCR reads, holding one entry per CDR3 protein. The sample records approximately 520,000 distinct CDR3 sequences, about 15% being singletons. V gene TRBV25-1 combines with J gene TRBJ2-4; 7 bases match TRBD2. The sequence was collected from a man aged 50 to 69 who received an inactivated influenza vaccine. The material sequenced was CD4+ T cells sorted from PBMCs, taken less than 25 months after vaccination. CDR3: CASKGGPGLGAKNIQYF. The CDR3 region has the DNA TGTGCCAGCAAGGGAGGGCCGGGTCTGGGGGCCAAAAACATTCAGTACTTC.